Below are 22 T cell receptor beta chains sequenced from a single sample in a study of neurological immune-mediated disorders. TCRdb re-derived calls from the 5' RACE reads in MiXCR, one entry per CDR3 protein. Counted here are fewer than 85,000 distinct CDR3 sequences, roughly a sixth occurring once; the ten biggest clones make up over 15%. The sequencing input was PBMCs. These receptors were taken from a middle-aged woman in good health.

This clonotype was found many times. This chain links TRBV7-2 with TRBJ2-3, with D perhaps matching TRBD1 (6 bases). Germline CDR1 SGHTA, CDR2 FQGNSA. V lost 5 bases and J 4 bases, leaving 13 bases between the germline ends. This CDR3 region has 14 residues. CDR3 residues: CASSPPWGPDTQYF. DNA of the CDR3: TGTGCCAGCAGCCCCCCTTGGGGGCCAGATACGCAGTATTTT.

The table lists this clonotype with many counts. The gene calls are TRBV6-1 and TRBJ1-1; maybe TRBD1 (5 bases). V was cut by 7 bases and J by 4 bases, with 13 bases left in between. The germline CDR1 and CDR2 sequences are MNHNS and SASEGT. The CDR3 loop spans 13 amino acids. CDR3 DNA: TGTGCCAGCAATTCAGGGTTTACCACTGAAGCTTTCTTT. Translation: CASNSGFTTEAFF.

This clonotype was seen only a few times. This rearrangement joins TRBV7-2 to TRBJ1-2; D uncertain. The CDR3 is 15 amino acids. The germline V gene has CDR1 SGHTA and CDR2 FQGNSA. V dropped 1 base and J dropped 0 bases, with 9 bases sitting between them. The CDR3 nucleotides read TGTGCCAGCAGCTTAGGGCAGAGCGCTAACTATGGCTACACCTTC. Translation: CASSLGQSANYGYTF.

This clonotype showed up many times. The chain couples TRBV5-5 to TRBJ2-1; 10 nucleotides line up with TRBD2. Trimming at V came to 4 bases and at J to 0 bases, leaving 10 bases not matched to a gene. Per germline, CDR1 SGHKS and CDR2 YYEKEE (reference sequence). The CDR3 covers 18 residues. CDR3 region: CASSRQASGGISYNEQFF. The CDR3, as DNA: TGTGCCAGCAGCAGGCAGGCTAGCGGGGGCATCTCCTACAATGAGCAGTTCTTC. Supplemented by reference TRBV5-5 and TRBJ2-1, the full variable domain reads DAGVTQSPTHLIKTRGQQVTLRCSPISGHKSVSWYQQVLGQGPQFIFQYYEKEERGRGNFPDRFSARQFPNYSSELNVNALLLGDSALYLCASSRQASGGISYNEQFFGPGTRLTVL.

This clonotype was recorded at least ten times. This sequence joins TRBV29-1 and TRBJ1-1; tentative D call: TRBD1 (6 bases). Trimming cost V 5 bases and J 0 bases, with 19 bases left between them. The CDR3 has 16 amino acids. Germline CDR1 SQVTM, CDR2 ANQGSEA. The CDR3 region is CSVIAGGRHMNTEAFF. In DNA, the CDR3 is TGCAGCGTTATTGCGGGGGGGCGTCACATGAACACTGAAGCTTTCTTT. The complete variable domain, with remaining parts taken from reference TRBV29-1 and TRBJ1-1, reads SAVISQKPSRDICQRGTSLTIQCQVDSQVTMMFWYRQQPGQSLTLIATANQGSEATYESGFVIDKFPISRPNLTFSTLTVSNMSPEDSSIYLCSVIAGGRHMNTEAFFGQGTRLTVV.

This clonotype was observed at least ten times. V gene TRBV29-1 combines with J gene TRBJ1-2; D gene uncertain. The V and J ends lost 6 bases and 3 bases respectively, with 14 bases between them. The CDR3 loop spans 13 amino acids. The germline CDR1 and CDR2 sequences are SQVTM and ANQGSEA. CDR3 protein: CSVQIETHYGYTF. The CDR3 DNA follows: TGCAGCGTCCAGATCGAGACTCACTATGGCTACACCTTC. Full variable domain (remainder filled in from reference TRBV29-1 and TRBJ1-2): SAVISQKPSRDICQRGTSLTIQCQVDSQVTMMFWYRQQPGQSLTLIATANQGSEATYESGFVIDKFPISRPNLTFSTLTVSNMSPEDSSIYLCSVQIETHYGYTFGSGTRLTVV.

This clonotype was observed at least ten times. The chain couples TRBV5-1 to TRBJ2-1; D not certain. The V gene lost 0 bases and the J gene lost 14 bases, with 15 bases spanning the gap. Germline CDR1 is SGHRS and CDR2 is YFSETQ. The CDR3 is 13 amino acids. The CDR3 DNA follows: TGCGCCAGCAGCTTGGAAGCCCGACGCGAGGAGTTCTTC. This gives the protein CASSLEARREEFF.

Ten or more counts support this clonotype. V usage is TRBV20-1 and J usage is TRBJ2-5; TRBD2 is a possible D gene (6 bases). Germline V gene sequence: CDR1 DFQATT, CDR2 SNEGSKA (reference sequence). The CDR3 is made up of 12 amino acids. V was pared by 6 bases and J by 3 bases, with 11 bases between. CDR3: CSAGGTEETQYF. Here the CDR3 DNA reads TGCAGTGCCGGAGGGACCGAAGAGACCCAGTACTTC.

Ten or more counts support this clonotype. The CDR3 loop reads CASSTHGGQGTQYF. As DNA, the CDR3 is TGTGCCAGCAGCACCCACGGGGGGCAGGGGACCCAGTACTTC. This chain links TRBV7-3 with TRBJ2-5; weak D call: TRBD2 (7 bases). This CDR3 contains 14 residues. With 5 bases removed from V and 7 bases from J, the gap between germline ends came to 17 bases. In germline, CDR1 is SGHTA, CDR2 FQGTGA.

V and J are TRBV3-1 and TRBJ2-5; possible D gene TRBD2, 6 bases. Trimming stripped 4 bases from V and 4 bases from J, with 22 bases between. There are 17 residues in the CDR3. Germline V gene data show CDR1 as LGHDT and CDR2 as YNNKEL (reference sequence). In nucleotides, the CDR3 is TGTGCCAGCAGCCGGAGTTGGGGACCGGAGGGTGGAGAGACCCAGTACTTC. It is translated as CASSRSWGPEGGETQYF.

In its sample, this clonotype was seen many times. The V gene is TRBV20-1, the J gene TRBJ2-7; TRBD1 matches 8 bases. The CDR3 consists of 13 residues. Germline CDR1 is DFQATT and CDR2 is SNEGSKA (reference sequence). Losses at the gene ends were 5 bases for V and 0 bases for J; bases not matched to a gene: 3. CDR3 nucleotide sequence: TGCAGTGCTCGACAGGGGTTCTCCTACGAGCAGTACGTC. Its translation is CSARQGFSYEQYV.

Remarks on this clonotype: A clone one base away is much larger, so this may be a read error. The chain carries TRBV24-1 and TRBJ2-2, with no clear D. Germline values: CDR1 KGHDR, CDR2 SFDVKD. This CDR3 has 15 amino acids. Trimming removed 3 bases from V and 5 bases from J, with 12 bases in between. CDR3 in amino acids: CATSDEWFQTGELFF. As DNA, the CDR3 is TGTGCCACCAGTGATGAATGGTTTCAGACCGGGGAGCTGTTTTTT.

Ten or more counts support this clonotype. Written as DNA, the CDR3 is TGTGCCAGCAGCCCCGGACAGGGGGCACGTAGCAATCAGCCCCAGCATTTT. This translates into CASSPGQGARSNQPQHF. The genes are TRBV7-2 and TRBJ1-5; 11 bases are shared with TRBD1. This CDR3 has 17 amino acids. V shed 5 bases, J shed 0 bases, and the junction held 6 bases outside the gene matches. Germline assignment: CDR1 SGHTA and CDR2 FQGNSA.

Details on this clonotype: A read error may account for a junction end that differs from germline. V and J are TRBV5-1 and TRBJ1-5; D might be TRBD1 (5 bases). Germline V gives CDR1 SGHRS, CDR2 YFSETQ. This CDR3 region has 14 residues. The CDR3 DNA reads TGCGCCAGCAGCTTGGGCCAGGGCAATCAGCCCCAGCGTTTT. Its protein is CASSLGQGNQPQRF. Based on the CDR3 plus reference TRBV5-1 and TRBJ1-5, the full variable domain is KAGVTQTPRYLIKTRGQQVTLSCSPISGHRSVSWYQQTPGQGLQFLFEYFSETQRNKGNFPGRFSGRQFSNSRSEMNVSTLELGDSALYLCASSLGQGNQPQRFGDGTRLSIL.

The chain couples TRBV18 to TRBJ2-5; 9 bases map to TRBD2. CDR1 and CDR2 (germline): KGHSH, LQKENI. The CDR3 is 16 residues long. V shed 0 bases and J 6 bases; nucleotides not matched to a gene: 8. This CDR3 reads CASSPPSSGGGKTQYF. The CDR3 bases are TGTGCCAGCTCACCACCGAGTAGCGGGGGAGGAAAGACCCAGTACTTC.

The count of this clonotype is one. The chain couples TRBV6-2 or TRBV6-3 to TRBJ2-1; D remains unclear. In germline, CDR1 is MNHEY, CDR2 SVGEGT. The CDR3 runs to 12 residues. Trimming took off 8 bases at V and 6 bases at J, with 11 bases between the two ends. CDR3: CASGKVSNEQFF. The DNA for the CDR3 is TGTGCCAGCGGAAAAGTGAGCAATGAGCAGTTCTTC.

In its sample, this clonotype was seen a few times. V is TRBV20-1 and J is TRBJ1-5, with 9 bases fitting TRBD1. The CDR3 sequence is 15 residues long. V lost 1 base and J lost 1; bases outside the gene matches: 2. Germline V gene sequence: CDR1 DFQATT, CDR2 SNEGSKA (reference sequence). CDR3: CSARVTGGSNQPQHF. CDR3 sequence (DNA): TGCAGTGCTAGAGTGACAGGGGGAAGCAATCAGCCCCAGCATTTT.

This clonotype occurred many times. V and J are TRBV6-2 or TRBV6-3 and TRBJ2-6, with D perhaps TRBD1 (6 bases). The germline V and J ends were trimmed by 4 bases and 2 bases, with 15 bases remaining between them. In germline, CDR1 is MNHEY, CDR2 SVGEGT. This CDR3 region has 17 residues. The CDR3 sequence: CASSSPSRGAGANVLTF. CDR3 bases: TGTGCCAGCAGTTCCCCCTCCAGGGGTGCTGGGGCCAACGTCCTGACTTTC.

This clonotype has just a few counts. In DNA form, the CDR3 reads TGTGCCAGCCATCCCCGAATGGGGGGGTATTCGCCCTACAACTATGGCTACACCTTC. As protein: CASHPRMGGYSPYNYGYTF. The V and J genes are TRBV21-1 and TRBJ1-2; TRBD1 is taken as the D call from the table, unchecked against the DNA. TRBV21-1 is given as a pseudogene. CDR3 size: 19 residues.

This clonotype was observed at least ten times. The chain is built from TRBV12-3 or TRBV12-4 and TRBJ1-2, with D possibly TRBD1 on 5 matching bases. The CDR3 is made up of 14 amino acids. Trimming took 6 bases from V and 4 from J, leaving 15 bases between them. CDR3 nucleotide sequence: TGTGCCAGCAGGCCCGGGGGGGTGGGCTATGGCTACACCTTC. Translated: CASRPGGVGYGYTF.

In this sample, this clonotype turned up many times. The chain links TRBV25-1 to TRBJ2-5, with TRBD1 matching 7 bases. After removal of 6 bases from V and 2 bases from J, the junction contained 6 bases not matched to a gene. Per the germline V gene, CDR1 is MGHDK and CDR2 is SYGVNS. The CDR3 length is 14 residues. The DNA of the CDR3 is TGTGCCAGCAGAGACAGGGTGGTACAAGAGACCCAGTACTTC. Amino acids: CASRDRVVQETQYF.

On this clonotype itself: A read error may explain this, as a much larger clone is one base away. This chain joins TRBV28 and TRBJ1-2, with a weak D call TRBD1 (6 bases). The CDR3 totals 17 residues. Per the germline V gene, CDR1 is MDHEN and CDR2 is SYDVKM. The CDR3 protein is CASSLEWTDFLNYGYTF. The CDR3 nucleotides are TGCGCCAGCAGCTTGGAATGGACAGATTTCCTTAACTATGGCTACACCTTC.